These 25 T cell receptor beta chains were all obtained from the same sample, sequenced in a study of graft-versus-host responses after intestinal transplantation. Here immunoSEQ multiplex PCR was the method, and the copy in TCRdb shows in-frame clones only, minus some. The sample has about 86,000 clones, about 88% seen once; the top ten hold approximately 0.3%. Which antigens these TCRs recognize remains unknown. The sequencing used unstimulated CD4+ T cells sorted from spleen or lymph node cells, collected before transplant. The origin of the receptors is a human donor who was the organ donor for an intestinal transplant.

The chain links TRBV5-6 to TRBJ1-2; D possibly corresponds to TRBD1 (5 bases). V was clipped by 2 bases and J by 0 bases, with 11 bases between them. The CDR3 covers 15 residues. Germline loops: CDR1 SGHDT, CDR2 YYEEEE. CDR3 loop: CASSFITGANYGYTF. The CDR3 DNA sequence: TGTGCCAGCAGCTTCATAACAGGAGCTAACTATGGCTACACCTTC.

V usage is TRBV19 and J usage is TRBJ2-5; 9 bases fit TRBD1. The V gene end was trimmed by 5 bases and the J gene end by 7 bases; junction bases not matched to a gene: 11. From germline, CDR1 is LNHDA and CDR2 SQIVND (reference sequence). This CDR3 is built from 15 residues. CDR3 in amino acids: CASSVAGDRDRTQYF. The CDR3 DNA reads TGTGCCAGTAGTGTTGCTGGGGACAGGGATAGGACCCAGTACTTC.

The CDR3 sequence is CASSQNGGETQYF. The CDR3 DNA sequence: TGTGCCAGCAGCCAAAATGGGGGGGAGACCCAGTACTTC. The chain is built from TRBV14 and TRBJ2-5; tentative D call: TRBD2 (6 bases). Trimming took off 2 bases at V and 5 bases at J, with 9 bases between the two ends. The CDR3 length is 13 residues. Germline lookup yields CDR1 SGHDN and CDR2 FVKESK.

This chain joins TRBV7-2 and TRBJ2-7; the D gene is possibly TRBD2 (6 bases). The CDR3 covers 14 residues. V was clipped by 3 bases and J by 4 bases, with 13 bases between them. Germline CDR1 is SGHTA and CDR2 is FQGNSA. CDR3 nucleotides: TGTGCCAGCAGCTTGGAGGGTGGGAATTACGAGCAGTACTTC. Protein: CASSLEGGNYEQYF.

The chain is built from TRBV11-1 and TRBJ2-1; 15 nucleotides match TRBD2. CDR1 and CDR2 (germline): SGHAT, FQDESV (reference sequence). The CDR3 contains 16 residues. V was clipped by 5 bases and J by 10 bases; unmatched bases: 9. As DNA, the CDR3 is TGTGCCAGCAGCCCCCGGACTAGCGGGGGGGCGGAGGAGCAGTTCTTC. This codes for CASSPRTSGGAEEQFF.

The V and J genes are TRBV12-5 and TRBJ1-4, with D perhaps matching TRBD1 (6 bases). CDR3 length: 15 amino acids. CDR1 LGHNT and CDR2 FRNRAP come from the germline V gene. Trimming left V 5 bases short and J 5 bases short, with 15 bases between. In nucleotides, the CDR3 is TGTGCTAGTGGTCTCGGGGGGGCAGGGAATGAAAAACTGTTTTTT. Its translation is CASGLGGAGNEKLFF. Together with reference TRBV12-5 and TRBJ1-4, the CDR3 gives the full variable domain: DARVTQTPRHKVTEMGQEVTMRCQPILGHNTVFWYRQTMMQGLELLAYFRNRAPLDDSGMPKDRFSAEMPDATLATLKIQPSEPRDSAVYFCASGLGGAGNEKLFFGSGTQLSVL.

CDR3 residues: CASSYSRGGAEQYF. CDR3 sequence (DNA): TGTGCCAGCAGTTACTCGAGAGGGGGCGCCGAGCAGTACTTC. The V gene is TRBV6-5, the J gene TRBJ2-7; 7 bases are a match to TRBD1. V lost 0 bases to trimming and J lost 6 bases; unmatched junction nucleotides: 5. From germline, CDR1 is MNHEY and CDR2 SVGAGI. The CDR3 covers 14 residues.

The rearrangement uses TRBV6-1 and TRBJ2-3, with 9 bases fitting TRBD2. Germline V lookup: CDR1 MNHNS, CDR2 SASEGT. V lost 6 bases to trimming and J lost 0 bases; unmatched junction nucleotides: 4. This CDR3 region has 15 residues. CDR3 in DNA: TGTGCCAGCAGATCTAGCGGGGCCAGCACAGATACGCAGTATTTT. The encoded protein is CASRSSGASTDTQYF.

V gene TRBV5-1 combines with J gene TRBJ1-5, with no clear D. This CDR3 has 15 residues. V lost 5 bases and J lost 5, with 17 bases in between. CDR1 SGHRS and CDR2 YFSETQ come from the germline V gene. This CDR3 is CASSSTGGQHQPQHF. The CDR3 DNA sequence: TGCGCCAGCAGTTCCACCGGAGGCCAACATCAGCCCCAGCATTTT.

The V and J genes are TRBV6-5 and TRBJ1-3; 7 positions match TRBD1. Trimming removed 6 bases from V and 4 bases from J; junction bases left unmatched: 6. CDR3 size: 14 residues. The germline gives CDR1 MNHEY, CDR2 SVGAGI. In DNA form, the CDR3 reads TGTGCCAGCAGCCAGGGGGGAACCGGAAACACCATATATTTT. Translation: CASSQGGTGNTIYF.

This clone has only one observation. In DNA form, the CDR3 reads TGCAGTGCTAGGAATAGAGGCGAGCAGTACTTC. Translation gives CSARNRGEQYF. This chain uses TRBV20-1 with TRBJ2-7, with unresolved D. Trimming removed 3 bases from V and 6 bases from J, with 9 bases in between. The CDR3 runs 11 residues. Germline assignment: CDR1 DFQATT and CDR2 SNEGSKA (reference sequence).

This clone was seen just once. The V gene is TRBV2, the J gene TRBJ2-5; D is perhaps TRBD2 (5 bases). V was pared by 2 bases and J by 1 base, with 14 bases between. The CDR3 contains 16 residues. CDR1 is SNHLY and CDR2 is FYNNEI in the germline V gene. For the CDR3, the DNA is TGTGCCAGCAGTGAACCTCCGGGAACTGCCCAAGAGACCCAGTACTTC. Translation: CASSEPPGTAQETQYF. Full variable domain (outside the CDR3, taken from reference TRBV2 and TRBJ2-5): EPEVTQTPSHQVTQMGQEVILRCVPISNHLYFYWYRQILGQKVEFLVSFYNNEISEKSEIFDDQFSVERPDGSNFTLKIRSTKLEDSAMYFCASSEPPGTAQETQYFGPGTRLLVL.

The chain links TRBV4-2 to TRBJ1-4; the D gene is possibly TRBD1 (5 bases). Germline CDR1 LGHNA, CDR2 YNFKEQ. Trimming pared 2 bases from V and 4 bases from J, leaving 17 bases between. The CDR3 spans 17 residues. The CDR3 protein is CASSQHFRVGSNEKLFF. CDR3 bases: TGTGCCAGCAGCCAACACTTCAGGGTTGGAAGTAATGAAAAACTGTTTTTT.

The chain joins TRBV11-1 to TRBJ2-1, with 7 nucleotides matching TRBD1. The V and J ends lost 1 base and 5 bases, in that order; junction bases with no gene match: 5. There are 15 residues in the CDR3. Germline lookup yields CDR1 SGHAT and CDR2 FQDESV (reference sequence). In DNA form, the CDR3 reads TGTGCCAGCAGCTTAGGTGGGACAGCAAACAATGAGCAGTTCTTC. Protein product: CASSLGGTANNEQFF.

The chain has TRBV5-5 and TRBJ2-7; TRBD1 matches at 10 bases. Looked up from germline, CDR1 is SGHKS and CDR2 is YYEKEE (reference sequence). After removal of 0 bases from V and 2 bases from J, the junction contained 2 bases not matched to a gene. This CDR3 comprises 15 residues. The CDR3 spells CASSLAGTGAYEQYF. The CDR3 DNA reads as TGTGCCAGCAGCTTGGCCGGGACAGGGGCCTACGAGCAGTACTTC. Variable domain in full (rest from reference TRBV5-5 and TRBJ2-7): DAGVTQSPTHLIKTRGQQVTLRCSPISGHKSVSWYQQVLGQGPQFIFQYYEKEERGRGNFPDRFSARQFPNYSSELNVNALLLGDSALYLCASSLAGTGAYEQYFGPGTRLTVT.

The chain employs TRBV6-4 and TRBJ1-2, with 8 bases matching TRBD1. Losses at the gene ends were 7 bases for V and 0 bases for J; bases not matched to a gene: 10. This CDR3 has 16 residues. Germline CDR1 MRHNA, CDR2 SNTAGT. The DNA for the CDR3 is TGTGCCAGCATAAGGGGGGCCAGGGGGCCTAACTATGGCTACACCTTC. Amino acid sequence: CASIRGARGPNYGYTF.

Concerning this clone: This sample also contains other DNA sequences that code for the same CDR3. V and J are TRBV5-1 and TRBJ1-2, with D perhaps matching TRBD1 (6 bases). Germline V gives CDR1 SGHRS, CDR2 YFSETQ. Trimming left V 5 bases short and J 0 bases short, with 8 bases between. This CDR3 region has 13 residues. CDR3 in DNA: TGCGCCAGCAGTTGGGACACTAACTATGGCTACACCTTC. The encoded protein is CASSWDTNYGYTF.

CDR3 bases: TGTGCCAGCAGCTTGGCTAGCGGAACTAGCACAGATACGCAGTATTTT. This sequence encodes CASSLASGTSTDTQYF. The chain joins TRBV5-4 to TRBJ2-3, with 7 bases fitting TRBD2. Looked up from germline, CDR1 is SGHNT and CDR2 is YYREEE (reference sequence). V lost 0 bases and J lost 0; bases outside the gene matches: 4. CDR3 length: 16 residues.

As concerns this clone: One end of the junction fails to match germline, which may point to a read error. V usage is TRBV7-7 and J usage is TRBJ2-5, with TRBD1 matching 8 bases. Germline V gene sequence: CDR1 SSHAT, CDR2 FNYEAQ (reference sequence). CDR3 length: 15 residues. DNA of the CDR3: TGTGCTAGCAGCTTTGCGACAGGGGCCCAAGAGACCCAGTACTTC. Translation gives CASSFATGAQETQYF.

The genes are TRBV6-9 and TRBJ2-1, with TRBD1 identical over 7 bases. Germline V gene lookup returns CDR1 MNHGY and CDR2 SVAAGI. The J segment lost 5 bases and the V segment lost 8 bases, leaving 3 bases of the junction unmatched. This CDR3 comprises 12 residues. In DNA, the CDR3 is TGTGCCAGCGAAGACAGGGACAATGAGCAGTTCTTC. Its translation: CASEDRDNEQFF.

The chain employs TRBV18 and TRBJ2-7; TRBD2 aligns across 13 bases. After removal of 2 bases from V and 3 bases from J, the junction contained 7 bases not matched to a gene. Germline V CDR1 and CDR2: KGHSH, LQKENI. This CDR3 has 17 amino acids. The CDR3 DNA reads as TGTGCCAGCTCACCAATGGGGACTAGCGGGGCCTTCTACGAGCAGTACTTC. Its protein is CASSPMGTSGAFYEQYF.

The rearrangement links TRBV5-1 to TRBJ2-5, with D maybe TRBD1 (5 bases). V lost 3 bases and J lost 4, with 10 bases in between. Per the germline V gene, CDR1 is SGHRS and CDR2 is YFSETQ. This CDR3 has 13 residues. The DNA for the CDR3 is TGCGCCAGCAGCTCTCAGGGTCTAGAGACCCAGTACTTC. This encodes CASSSQGLETQYF.

This chain connects TRBV6-4 to TRBJ2-1, with D possibly TRBD2 on 7 matching bases. CDR1 and CDR2 (germline): MRHNA, SNTAGT. The germline V and J ends were trimmed by 5 bases and 11 bases, with 13 bases remaining between them. The length of the CDR3 is 12 residues. CDR3 nucleotides: TGTGCCAGCAGTCATTCGGGGGGCCAGCAGTTCTTC. It codes for CASSHSGGQQFF.

This sequence joins TRBV5-1 and TRBJ2-5, with 7 bases that match TRBD2. The last part of the DNA fits TRBJ2-7 better; the J call may be wrong. The CDR3 consists of 15 residues. Germline assignment: CDR1 SGHRS and CDR2 YFSETQ. The CDR3 nucleotides read TGCGCCAGCAGCTTGGAAGGAGGGAGGGCCTACGAGCAGTACTTC. Its translation is CASSLEGGRAYEQYF.

This chain joins TRBV5-6 and TRBJ1-2; no clear D. The V end was cut by 0 bases, the J end by 7 bases, with 7 bases between. In germline, CDR1 is SGHDT, CDR2 YYEEEE. This CDR3 has 12 amino acids. Written as DNA, the CDR3 is TGTGCCAGCAGCTTGGCCCCAATTGGCTACACCTTC. It translates to CASSLAPIGYTF.